Given below is one T cell receptor (beta chain) in context. TCRdb redid the calling of the reads with MiXCR, one entry per CDR3 protein. There are around 270,000 distinct CDR3 sequences in the sample; around 8.7% occur only once, and around 15% lies in the top ten. The data were obtained in a study of T cell repertoires in cytomegalovirus infection. CDR3 length equals 16 residues. Trimming cost V 3 bases and J 4 bases; bases outside gene matches: 10. The germline gives CDR1 SGDLS, CDR2 YYNGEE. Sequencing was done on a sample of PBMCs. V and J are TRBV9 and TRBJ1-3, with 7 bases aligning to TRBD1. The source is a human donor in good health (CMV status not recorded). Some clones in this sample may be carry-over from other donors' samples. The CDR3 DNA reads as TGTGCCAGCAGCGCACGACGACAGGGACAGGGAAACACCATATATTTT. Protein product: CASSARRQGQGNTIYF.